This T cell receptor (beta chain) was retrieved from a study of T-cell reconstitution after alpha-beta-depleted transplantation in children. The germline gives CDR1 MNHNS, CDR2 SASEGT. The CDR3 has 16 residues. The J segment lost 2 bases and the V segment lost 6 bases, leaving 9 bases of the junction unmatched. This clonotype has ten or more counts. Library preparation (for TCRbeta) was performed with unique molecular identifiers. TCRdb used MiXCR to reprocess the PCR reads, holding one entry per CDR3 protein. There are about 400,000 distinct CDR3 sequences in the sample; about a fifth occur only once, and approximately 3.8% lies in the top ten.

This TCR was sampled from a human donor who donated a stem cell graft to a child with acute myeloid leukemia. The specimen comprised PBMCs from the stem cell graft donor, sampled from the stem cell graft. The genes are TRBV6-1 and TRBJ2-5; 10 positions match TRBD2. The CDR3 bases are TGTGCCAGCAGCGAGCGGGAGGGGGCCGGTCAAGAGACCCAGTACTTC. Protein sequence: CASSEREGAGQETQYF.